The 23 T cell receptor beta chains listed next were all sequenced from one sample in a study of TIL therapy for anti-PD-1-resistant metastatic lung cancer. The libraries were made with immunoSEQ v3. This table comes from immunoSEQ multiplex PCR, and its TCRdb copy is limited to in-frame clones, with some not included. The sample lists tens of thousands of clones, around 79% occurring once. Time point described: pre-treatment sample, taken before nivolumab and TIL therapy. Sequencing used blood, obtained at baseline. The receptors were sampled from a person aged 25 to 85 with non-small cell lung cancer.

This clone was detected only a few times. The V and J genes are TRBV15 and TRBJ1-3, with unresolved D. Between the trimmed V and J ends, which lost 8 bases and 0 bases, there was a span of 14 bases. This CDR3 region has 15 residues. CDR1 and CDR2 (germline): LNHNV, YYDKDF (reference sequence). CDR3 region: CATSLGRGSGNTIYF. The CDR3 bases are TGTGCCACCTCACTAGGACGCGGCTCTGGAAACACCATATATTTT.

This chain joins TRBV30 and TRBJ1-3; D perhaps matches TRBD1 (5 bases). V was shortened by 1 base and J by 0 bases, with 16 bases between the two germline ends. The CDR3 loop spans 17 amino acids. The germline gives CDR1 GTSNPN, CDR2 SVGIG (reference sequence). CDR3 DNA: TGTGCCTGGAGTGGTTTTGGGGGAGCGGGCTCTGGAAACACCATATATTTT. It encodes CAWSGFGGAGSGNTIYF. Filled out from reference TRBV30 and TRBJ1-3, the complete variable domain reads SQTIHQWPATLVQPVGSPLSLECTVEGTSNPNLYWYRQAAGRGLQLLFYSVGIGQISSEVPQNLSASRPQDRQFILSSKKLLLSDSGFYLCAWSGFGGAGSGNTIYFGEGSWLTVV.

This sequence joins TRBV18 and TRBJ1-2, with TRBD1 as a possible D gene (5 bases). The germline V gene has CDR1 KGHSH and CDR2 LQKENI. This CDR3 spans 12 amino acids. The V end was cut by 5 bases, the J end by 8 bases, with 12 bases between. The DNA for the CDR3 is TGTGCCAGCTCAAGTCAATGGGGCGGCTACACCTTC. Translated, it gives CASSSQWGGYTF.

The V call is TRBV19, the J call TRBJ2-7; no reliable D call. Germline V gene sequence: CDR1 LNHDA, CDR2 SQIVND (reference sequence). V shed 9 bases and J shed 3 bases, with 12 bases lying between them. This CDR3 region has 12 residues. CDR3 in amino acids: CASKSPHYEQYF. CDR3 in DNA: TGTGCCAGCAAAAGCCCCCACTACGAGCAGTACTTC. Variable domain in full (rest from reference TRBV19 and TRBJ2-7): DGGITQSPKYLFRKEGQNVTLSCEQNLNHDAMYWYRQDPGQGLRLIYYSQIVNDFQKGDIAEGYSVSREKKESFPLTVTSAQKNPTAFYLCASKSPHYEQYFGPGTRLTVT.

The rearrangement joins TRBV9 to TRBJ2-1; the D gene is possibly TRBD1 (5 bases). The germline gives CDR1 SGDLS, CDR2 YYNGEE. Trimming took off 0 bases at V and 6 bases at J, with 13 bases between the two ends. The CDR3 is 15 amino acids. The CDR3 spells CASSVDTGKFNEQFF. DNA of the CDR3: TGTGCCAGCAGCGTAGATACAGGCAAGTTCAATGAGCAGTTCTTC.

The chain carries TRBV28 and TRBJ1-1; perhaps TRBD1 as D (5 bases). Trimming left V 2 bases short and J 0 bases short, with 13 bases between. Germline CDR1 MDHEN, CDR2 SYDVKM. The CDR3 is 16 amino acids. The CDR3 DNA follows: TGTGCCAGCAGTTTACGGTCAGGGATCATGAACACTGAAGCTTTCTTT. It codes for CASSLRSGIMNTEAFF.

The V gene is TRBV9, the J gene TRBJ1-1; no clear D. The CDR3 covers 13 residues. Germline CDR1 and CDR2: SGDLS and YYNGEE. V lost 0 bases and J lost 3, with 6 bases in between. CDR3 DNA sequence: TGTGCCAGCAGCGTAGCTCGACACACTGAAGCTTTCTTT. This sequence encodes CASSVARHTEAFF.

The V call is TRBV28, the J call TRBJ2-2; 11 bases line up with TRBD2. CDR1 is MDHEN, CDR2 SYDVKM, per germline. The CDR3 consists of 18 residues. V shed 4 bases, J shed 2 bases, and the junction held 9 bases outside the gene matches. This chain's CDR3 is CASSYLAGGTINTGELFF. In DNA form, the CDR3 reads TGTGCCAGCAGTTACTTAGCGGGAGGGACTATAAACACCGGGGAGCTGTTTTTT.

This clone was picked up one time. The J gene is TRBJ1-3, the V gene TRBV28, with D unresolved. Between the trimmed V and J ends, which lost 6 bases and 2 bases, there was a span of 11 bases. CDR3 size: 14 residues. The germline CDR1 and CDR2 sequences are MDHEN and SYDVKM. The CDR3 sequence is CASSPTNPGNTIYF. For the CDR3, the DNA is TGTGCCAGCAGCCCCACAAATCCTGGAAACACCATATATTTT.

This clone was detected only once. The V and J genes are TRBV5-5 and TRBJ2-1; TRBD2 agrees at 9 bases. The CDR3 runs to 16 residues. CDR1 is SGHKS, CDR2 YYEKEE, per germline (reference sequence). The ends lost 4 bases at V and 9 bases at J; junction bases unmatched: 14. For the CDR3, the DNA is TGTGCCAGCAGCACACGGCCTAGCGGGGTGCTTGGTGAGCAGTTCTTC. Protein product: CASSTRPSGVLGEQFF.

The V and J genes are TRBV10-3 and TRBJ2-6, with unresolved D. V was cut by 7 bases and J by 0 bases, with 4 bases left in between. This CDR3 has 13 amino acids. Germline V gene sequence: CDR1 ENHRY, CDR2 SYGVKD. CDR3 sequence: CAIMSSGANVLTF. DNA for the CDR3: TGTGCCATCATGAGCTCTGGGGCCAACGTCCTGACTTTC.

The rearrangement uses TRBV15 and TRBJ1-4; TRBD1 matches at 9 bases. This CDR3 region has 16 residues. Germline CDR1 LNHNV, CDR2 YYDKDF (reference sequence). V shed 5 bases, J shed 8 bases, and the junction held 12 bases outside the gene matches. The CDR3 sequence is CATSGSVGTGNEKLFF. CDR3 nucleotide sequence: TGTGCCACCAGCGGGTCGGTGGGGACAGGGAACGAAAAACTGTTTTTT.

This clone turned up a few times. The chain couples TRBV19 to TRBJ1-1, with D perhaps TRBD1 (5 bases). Germline V gene data show CDR1 as LNHDA and CDR2 as SQIVND (reference sequence). Between the trimmed V and J ends, which lost 7 bases and 0 bases, there was a span of 15 bases. The CDR3 extends over 15 amino acids. The CDR3: CASTMVGGMNTEAFF. Here the CDR3 DNA reads TGTGCCAGTACCATGGTGGGGGGTATGAACACTGAAGCTTTCTTT.

This chain connects TRBV2 to TRBJ1-4; D gene ambiguous. The CDR3 has 13 residues. The V gene lost 3 bases and the J gene lost 5 bases, with 7 bases spanning the gap. Germline values: CDR1 SNHLY, CDR2 FYNNEI. The CDR3 DNA is TGTGCCAGCAGTGAGCCAGCGAATGAAAAACTGTTTTTT. It yields the protein CASSEPANEKLFF.

This chain joins TRBV30 and TRBJ2-1, with 14 positions matching TRBD2. The CDR3 has 16 residues. Germline assignment: CDR1 GTSNPN and CDR2 SVGIG (reference sequence). The V and J ends lost 2 bases and 5 bases, in that order; junction bases with no gene match: 5. The CDR3 DNA is TGTGCCTGGAGTCCTCTGGGACTAGCGGGAGACAATGAGCAGTTCTTC. Encoded protein: CAWSPLGLAGDNEQFF.

The J gene is TRBJ1-1, the V gene TRBV7-3; 9 nucleotides align to TRBD1. From germline, CDR1 is SGHTA and CDR2 FQGTGA. V gave up 4 bases and J gave up 3 bases; unmatched junction bases: 6. The CDR3 extends over 15 amino acids. CDR3 DNA: TGTGCCAGCAGCTCGACTGACAGGGGGGACACTGAAGCTTTCTTT. Translating it yields CASSSTDRGDTEAFF.

The chain links TRBV9 to TRBJ1-3; no reliable D call. Trimming stripped 2 bases from V and 4 bases from J, with 10 bases between. CDR3 length: 14 residues. Germline V gene sequence: CDR1 SGDLS, CDR2 YYNGEE. The CDR3, as DNA: TGTGCCAGCAGCGTTACCGTATCGGGAAACACCATATATTTT. It encodes CASSVTVSGNTIYF.

The V gene is TRBV7-2, the J gene TRBJ2-7; D ambiguous. The ends were cut back, 0 bases at V and 12 bases at J, with 15 bases in the middle. The CDR3 is made up of 13 amino acids. CDR1 SGHTA and CDR2 FQGNSA come from the germline V gene. The CDR3 loop reads CASSLAGPGRRYF. DNA of the CDR3: TGTGCCAGCAGCTTAGCGGGTCCTGGGCGGCGGTACTTC. Supplemented by reference TRBV7-2 and TRBJ2-7, the full variable domain reads GAGVSQSPSNKVTEKGKDVELRCDPISGHTALYWYRQSLGQGLEFLIYFQGNSAPDKSGLPSDRFSAERTGGSVSTLTIQRTQQEDSAVYLCASSLAGPGRRYFGPGTRLTVT.

The chain links TRBV7-2 to TRBJ2-7, with 7 bases aligning to TRBD1. The CDR3 covers 14 residues. From germline, CDR1 is SGHTA and CDR2 FQGNSA. J was trimmed by 2 bases and V by 6 bases; bases with no gene match: 7. The CDR3 sequence is CASSRPGQPYEQYF. The CDR3 DNA reads as TGTGCCAGCAGTCGTCCGGGACAGCCCTACGAGCAGTACTTC.

The chain recombines TRBV6-1 with TRBJ2-3; unclear D gene. Germline CDR1 MNHNS, CDR2 SASEGT. V lost 7 bases to trimming and J lost 5 bases, with 13 bases between them. The CDR3 contains 13 residues. The CDR3: CASTPVAGDTQYF. The CDR3 DNA follows: TGTGCCAGCACTCCGGTGGCCGGAGATACGCAGTATTTT.

The V and J genes are TRBV10-2 and TRBJ2-1; 8 bases are a match to TRBD2. The CDR3 length is 16 residues. The germline V gene encodes CDR1 WSHSY and CDR2 SAAADI. The V segment lost 4 bases and the J segment 3 bases; nucleotides outside the gene matches: 8. CDR3 in amino acids: CASSGTSTTHYNEQFF. The DNA of the CDR3 is TGCGCCAGCAGTGGGACTAGCACAACCCACTACAATGAGCAGTTCTTC.

The V call is TRBV28, the J call TRBJ2-7; 8 bases fit TRBD2. V shed 8 bases, J shed 2 bases, and the junction held 8 bases outside the gene matches. CDR1 is MDHEN, CDR2 SYDVKM, per germline. This CDR3 has 14 amino acids. The CDR3 region is CASEGLVGTYEQYF. The CDR3 DNA sequence: TGTGCCAGCGAGGGACTAGTGGGCACCTACGAGCAGTACTTC.

Notes on this clone: Other DNA sequences in the sample encode the same CDR3. This CDR3 is CASSQDPTGGNSPLHF. Written as DNA, the CDR3 is TGCGCCAGCAGCCAAGATCCGACAGGGGGAAATTCACCCCTCCACTTT. The chain couples TRBV4-3 to TRBJ1-6; 9 positions agree with TRBD1. Losses at the gene ends were 0 bases for V and 7 bases for J; bases not matched to a gene: 4. CDR3 length: 16 amino acids. Germline V gene lookup returns CDR1 LGHNA and CDR2 YSLEER.